This T cell receptor (beta chain) was identified during a study of T cells after yellow fever vaccination. TCRdb itself ran the 5' RACE reads through MiXCR, one entry per CDR3 protein. The sample gives roughly 300,000 distinct CDR3 sequences, about 6.6% of which show up once; roughly a sixth is in the top ten. This CDR3 has 17 amino acids. V shed 4 bases, J shed 0 bases, and the junction held 8 bases outside the gene matches. CDR1 and CDR2 from the germline V gene are SGHRS and YFSETQ. Many counts were recorded for this clonotype. The J gene is TRBJ2-2, the V gene TRBV5-1, with 8 nucleotides matching TRBD2. This TCR derives from a man aged 18 to 29 who received the YFV17D yellow fever vaccine. Here the sequenced sample was PBMCs, taken roughly seven weeks after the first yellow fever vaccination. CDR3 nucleotides: TGCGCCAGCAGCGCTGGAACGGGGGGGCCGAACACCGGGGAGCTGTTTTTT. As protein: CASSAGTGGPNTGELFF.